This entry concerns a single T cell receptor beta chain. Its matching antigen is unknown. TCRdb's copy holds only in-frame clones and misses some; the assay was immunoSEQ multiplex PCR. The sample carries fewer than 12,000 clones, roughly 80% recorded once. This specimen belongs to a study of immune evolution from preneoplasia to lung adenocarcinoma. H&E slides confirmed each diagnosis, reviewed by two pathologists independently. The CDR3 has 14 amino acids. Germline V gives CDR1 SGHTA, CDR2 FQGNSA. Trimming left V 1 base short and J 2 bases short, with 9 bases between. General study findings and limits: T cell clonality was higher in KRAS-mutant than EGFR-mutant or wild-type nodules. Later-stage lesions seemingly showed higher T cell density and diversity than normal lung. Top clone share appeared to fall from AAH through AIS, MIA, adenocarcinoma.

The receptor's source is a person between 65 and 79 years old with lung adenocarcinoma. The chain couples TRBV7-2 to TRBJ2-7, with D possibly matching TRBD2 (6 bases). The material sequenced was FFPE minimally invasive lung adenocarcinoma tissue. Here the CDR3 reads CASSLGGGAYEQYF. In DNA form, the CDR3 reads TGTGCCAGCAGCTTAGGCGGAGGGGCCTACGAGCAGTACTTC.